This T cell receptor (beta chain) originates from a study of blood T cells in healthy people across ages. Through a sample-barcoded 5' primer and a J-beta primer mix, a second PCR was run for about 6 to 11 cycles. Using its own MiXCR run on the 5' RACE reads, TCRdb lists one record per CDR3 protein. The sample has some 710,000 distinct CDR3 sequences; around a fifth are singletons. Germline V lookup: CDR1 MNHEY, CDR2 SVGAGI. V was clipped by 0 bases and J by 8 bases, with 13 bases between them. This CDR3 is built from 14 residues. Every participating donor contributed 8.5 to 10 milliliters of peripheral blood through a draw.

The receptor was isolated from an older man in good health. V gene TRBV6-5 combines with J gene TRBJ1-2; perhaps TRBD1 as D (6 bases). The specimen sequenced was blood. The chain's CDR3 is CASSYSAGAGGYTF. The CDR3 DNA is TGTGCCAGCAGTTACTCGGCGGGGGCCGGGGGCTACACCTTC.